This T cell receptor (beta chain) was identified in a study of CD4 T cells in relation to SARS-CoV-2 and coronaviruses. Assay used: immunoSEQ multiplex PCR; TCRdb lists only in-frame clones, some missing. Of roughly 68,000 clones in the sample, approximately 95% were seen once. CDR3 length: 17 amino acids. The V end was cut by 2 bases, the J end by 2 bases, with 16 bases between. Germline-derived CDR1 and CDR2 are SGHTA and FQGNSA. CD4+ T cells from unexposed donors were obtained before the COVID-19 pandemic (2011-2018). Sequences were obtained from naive CD4+ T cells from PBMCs. Subset in this sample: naive CD4+ T cells isolated by negative enrichment. The clonotype originates from a human donor in good health. This rearrangement joins TRBV7-2 to TRBJ1-3; D not certain. This CDR3 is CASSLYGSPGTGNTIYF. Here the CDR3 DNA reads TGTGCCAGCAGCTTATACGGGTCCCCCGGGACTGGAAACACCATATATTTT.